This TCR beta chain comes out of a study of T cell responses to AZD1222 COVID-19 vaccine. On the study more broadly: Second-dose groups at about 4 or about 12 weeks were pooled. Study-wide results and limits: Sampling that yielded the repertoires occurred only after the peak T cell response.

TCRdb keeps only in-frame clones here, not all; method: immunoSEQ multiplex PCR. Here the sample spans about 120,000 clones, 75% to 90% being singletons. The germline V gene has CDR1 DFQATT and CDR2 SNEGSKA (reference sequence). The CDR3 extends over 14 amino acids. Between the trimmed V and J ends, which lost 3 bases and 1 base, there was a span of 12 bases. Concerning this clone: The antigen remains unidentified.

The clonotype comes from an adult in good health. The sequences come from peripheral blood, collected on day 0 of AZD1222 vaccination. The chain uses TRBV20-1 and TRBJ1-1; no firm D call. CDR3: CSASWNSPNTEAFF. DNA for the CDR3: TGCAGTGCTAGTTGGAACAGTCCGAACACTGAAGCTTTCTTT.